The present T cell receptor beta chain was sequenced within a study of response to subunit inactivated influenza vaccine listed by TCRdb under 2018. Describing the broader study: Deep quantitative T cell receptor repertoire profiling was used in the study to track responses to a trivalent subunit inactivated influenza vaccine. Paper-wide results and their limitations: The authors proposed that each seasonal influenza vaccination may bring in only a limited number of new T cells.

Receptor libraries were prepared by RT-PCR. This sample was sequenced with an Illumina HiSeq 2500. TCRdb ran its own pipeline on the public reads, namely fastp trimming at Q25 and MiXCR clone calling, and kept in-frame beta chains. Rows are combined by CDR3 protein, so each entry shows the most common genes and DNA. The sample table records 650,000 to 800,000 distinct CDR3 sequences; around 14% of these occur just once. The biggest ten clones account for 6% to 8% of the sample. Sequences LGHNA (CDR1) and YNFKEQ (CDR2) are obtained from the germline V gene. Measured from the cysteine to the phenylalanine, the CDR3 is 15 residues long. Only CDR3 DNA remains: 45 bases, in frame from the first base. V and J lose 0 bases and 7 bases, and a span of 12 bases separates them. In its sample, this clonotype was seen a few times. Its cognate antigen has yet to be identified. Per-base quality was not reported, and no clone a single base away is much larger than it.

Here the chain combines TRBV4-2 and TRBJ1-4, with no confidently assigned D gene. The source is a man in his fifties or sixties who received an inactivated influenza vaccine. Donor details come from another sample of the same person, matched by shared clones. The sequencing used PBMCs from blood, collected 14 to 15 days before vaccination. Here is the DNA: TGTGCCAGCAGCCAAGATGGGGTTTGGGGTGAAAAACTGTTTTTT. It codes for CASSQDGVWGEKLFF.